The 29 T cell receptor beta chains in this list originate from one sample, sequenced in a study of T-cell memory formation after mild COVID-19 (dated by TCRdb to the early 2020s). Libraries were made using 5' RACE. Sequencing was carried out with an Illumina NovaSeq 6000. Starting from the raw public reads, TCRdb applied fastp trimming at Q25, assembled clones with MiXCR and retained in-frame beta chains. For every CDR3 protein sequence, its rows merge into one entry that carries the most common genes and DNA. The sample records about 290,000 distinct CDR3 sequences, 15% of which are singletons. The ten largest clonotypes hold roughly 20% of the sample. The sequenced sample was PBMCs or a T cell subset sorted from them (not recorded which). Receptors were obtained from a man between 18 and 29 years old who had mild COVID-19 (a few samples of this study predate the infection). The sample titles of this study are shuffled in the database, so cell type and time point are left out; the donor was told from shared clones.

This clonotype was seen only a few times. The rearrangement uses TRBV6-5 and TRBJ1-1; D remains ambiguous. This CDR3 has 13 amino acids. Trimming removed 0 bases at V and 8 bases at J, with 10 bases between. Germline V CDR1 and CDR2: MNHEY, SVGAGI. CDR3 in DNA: TGTGCCAGCAGTTACTCGAATGCAGGAGAAGCTTTCTTT. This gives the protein CASSYSNAGEAFF.

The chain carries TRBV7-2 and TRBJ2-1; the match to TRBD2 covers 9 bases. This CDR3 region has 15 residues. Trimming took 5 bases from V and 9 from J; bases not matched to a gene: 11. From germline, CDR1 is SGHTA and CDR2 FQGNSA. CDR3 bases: TGTGCCAGCAGCCCGGAGCTAGCGGGGAAGGGTGAGCAGTTCTTC. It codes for CASSPELAGKGEQFF.

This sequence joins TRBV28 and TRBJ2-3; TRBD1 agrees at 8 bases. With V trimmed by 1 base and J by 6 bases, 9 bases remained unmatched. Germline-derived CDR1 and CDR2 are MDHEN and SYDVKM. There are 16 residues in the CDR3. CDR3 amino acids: CASSLLGTGTQDTQYF. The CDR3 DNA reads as TGTGCCAGCAGTTTATTGGGGACAGGAACCCAGGATACGCAGTATTTT.

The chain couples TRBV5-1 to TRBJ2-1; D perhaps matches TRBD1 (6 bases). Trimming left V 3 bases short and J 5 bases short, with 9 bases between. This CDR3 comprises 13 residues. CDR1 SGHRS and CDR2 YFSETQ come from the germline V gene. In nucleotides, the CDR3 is TGCGCCAGCAGCTGGGACACAAACAATGAGCAGTTCTTC. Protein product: CASSWDTNNEQFF.

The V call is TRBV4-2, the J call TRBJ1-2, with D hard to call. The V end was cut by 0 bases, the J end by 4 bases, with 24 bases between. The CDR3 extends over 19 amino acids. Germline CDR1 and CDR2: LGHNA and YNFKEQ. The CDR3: CASSQDLQQALRGGYGYTF. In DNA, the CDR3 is TGTGCCAGCAGCCAAGATCTTCAGCAGGCGTTACGGGGTGGCTATGGCTACACCTTC.

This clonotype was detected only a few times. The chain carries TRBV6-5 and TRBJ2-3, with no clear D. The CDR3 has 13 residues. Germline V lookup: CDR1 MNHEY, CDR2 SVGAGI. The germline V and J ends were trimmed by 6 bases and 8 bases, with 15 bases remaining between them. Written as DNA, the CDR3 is TGTGCCAGCAGCCCTGACCCTACGGGTACGCAGTATTTT. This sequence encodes CASSPDPTGTQYF.

CDR3: CASRPAGGSYEQFF. CDR3 nucleotides: TGTGCCAGCAGGCCAGCGGGGGGCAGCTATGAGCAGTTCTTC. The chain carries TRBV7-8 and TRBJ2-1; 9 nucleotides line up with TRBD2. The germline V gene encodes CDR1 SGHVS and CDR2 FQNEAQ. This CDR3 comprises 14 residues. The ends lost 6 bases at V and 8 bases at J; junction bases unmatched: 8.

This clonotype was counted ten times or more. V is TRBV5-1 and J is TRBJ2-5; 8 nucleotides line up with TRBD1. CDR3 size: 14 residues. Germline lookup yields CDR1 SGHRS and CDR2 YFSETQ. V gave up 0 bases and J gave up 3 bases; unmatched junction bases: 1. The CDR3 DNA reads TGCGCCAGCAGCTTGGCAGGGGGCAAAGAGACCCAGTACTTC. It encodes CASSLAGGKETQYF.

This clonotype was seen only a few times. The CDR3 reads CASSLRPPQGGSEAFF. The CDR3 coding sequence is TGTGCCAGCAGCTTACGACCCCCACAGGGGGGTTCTGAAGCTTTCTTT. The chain has TRBV7-2 and TRBJ1-1, with 8 bases that match TRBD1. With V trimmed by 2 bases and J by 6 bases, 11 bases remained unmatched. The germline V gene encodes CDR1 SGHTA and CDR2 FQGNSA. This CDR3 is 16 amino acids long.

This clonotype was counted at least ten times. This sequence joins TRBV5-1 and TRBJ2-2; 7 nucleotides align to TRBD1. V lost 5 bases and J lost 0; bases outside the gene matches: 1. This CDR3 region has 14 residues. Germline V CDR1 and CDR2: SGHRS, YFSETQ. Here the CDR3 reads CASRQGANTGELFF. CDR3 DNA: TGCGCCAGCAGGCAGGGGGCGAACACCGGGGAGCTGTTTTTT.

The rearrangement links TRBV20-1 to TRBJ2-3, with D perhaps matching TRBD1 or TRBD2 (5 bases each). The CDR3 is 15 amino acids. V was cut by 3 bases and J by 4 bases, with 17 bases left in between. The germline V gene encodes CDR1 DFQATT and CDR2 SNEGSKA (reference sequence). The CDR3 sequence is CSARPRGQGADTQYF. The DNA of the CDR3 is TGCAGTGCTAGGCCCCGAGGGCAGGGCGCAGATACGCAGTATTTT.

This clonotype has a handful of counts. The CDR3 DNA sequence: TGTGCCAGCAGCCGCAACCAAGGGGGCACAGATACGCAGTATTTT. Its translation: CASSRNQGGTDTQYF. V gene TRBV12-3 or TRBV12-4 combines with J gene TRBJ2-3; tentatively, D is TRBD1 (5 bases). This CDR3 is built from 15 residues. V shed 6 bases and J shed 1 base, with 14 bases lying between them.

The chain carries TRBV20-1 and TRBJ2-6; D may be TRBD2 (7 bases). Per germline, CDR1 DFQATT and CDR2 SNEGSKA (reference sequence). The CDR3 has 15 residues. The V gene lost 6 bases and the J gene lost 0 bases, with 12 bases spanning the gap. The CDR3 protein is CSAWRGGSGANVLTF. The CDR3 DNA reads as TGCAGTGCCTGGAGGGGGGGCTCTGGGGCCAACGTCCTGACTTTC.

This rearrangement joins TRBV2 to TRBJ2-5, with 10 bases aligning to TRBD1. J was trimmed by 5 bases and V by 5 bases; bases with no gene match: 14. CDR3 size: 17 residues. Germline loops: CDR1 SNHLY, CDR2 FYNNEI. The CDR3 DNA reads TGTGCCAGCAGTCTGCAAACGGGACAGGGGCTCGGGGAGACCCAGTACTTC. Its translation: CASSLQTGQGLGETQYF.

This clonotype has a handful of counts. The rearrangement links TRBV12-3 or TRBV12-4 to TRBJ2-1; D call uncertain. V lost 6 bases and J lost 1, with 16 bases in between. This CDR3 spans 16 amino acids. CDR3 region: CASSPRPVASYNEQFF. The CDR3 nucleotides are TGTGCCAGCAGCCCTAGGCCGGTTGCATCCTACAATGAGCAGTTCTTC.

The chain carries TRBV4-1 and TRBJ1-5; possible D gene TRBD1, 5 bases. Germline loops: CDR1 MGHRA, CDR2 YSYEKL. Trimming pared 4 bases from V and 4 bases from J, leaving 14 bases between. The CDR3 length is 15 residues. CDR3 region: CASSRRRARNQPQHF. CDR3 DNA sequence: TGCGCCAGCAGCCGCCGCAGGGCGCGTAATCAGCCCCAGCATTTT.

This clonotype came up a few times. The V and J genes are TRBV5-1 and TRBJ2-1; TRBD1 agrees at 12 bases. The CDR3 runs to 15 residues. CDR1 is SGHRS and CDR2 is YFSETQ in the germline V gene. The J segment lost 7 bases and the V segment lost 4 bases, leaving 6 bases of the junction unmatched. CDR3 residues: CASSLRDRGPNEQFF. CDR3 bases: TGCGCCAGCAGCCTCCGGGACAGGGGGCCAAATGAGCAGTTCTTC.

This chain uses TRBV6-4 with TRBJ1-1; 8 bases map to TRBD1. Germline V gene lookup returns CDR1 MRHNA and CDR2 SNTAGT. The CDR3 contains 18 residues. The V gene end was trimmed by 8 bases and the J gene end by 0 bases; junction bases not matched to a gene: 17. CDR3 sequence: CASRTPRGDRGMNTEAFF. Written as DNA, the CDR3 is TGTGCCAGCCGTACACCTCGCGGCGACAGGGGAATGAACACTGAAGCTTTCTTT.

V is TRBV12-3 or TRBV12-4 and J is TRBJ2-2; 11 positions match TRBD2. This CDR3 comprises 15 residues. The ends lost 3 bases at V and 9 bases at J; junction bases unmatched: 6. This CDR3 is CASSFTLAGGRELFF. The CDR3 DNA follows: TGTGCCAGCAGTTTCACGCTAGCGGGGGGTCGGGAGCTGTTTTTT.

CDR3 nucleotides: TGTGCCAGCTCCGGAACAGGGGTCTACTCCTACGAGCAGTACTTC. Its translation is CASSGTGVYSYEQYF. V gene TRBV18 combines with J gene TRBJ2-7; TRBD1 aligns across 7 bases. The junction had 8 bases not matched to a gene; V was cut back by 6 bases and J by 0 bases. From germline, CDR1 is KGHSH and CDR2 LQKENI. The CDR3 covers 15 residues. The full variable domain, its missing parts supplied by reference TRBV18 and TRBJ2-7, is NAGVMQNPRHLVRRRGQEARLRCSPMKGHSHVYWYRQLPEEGLKFMVYLQKENIIDESGMPKERFSAEFPKEGPSILRIQQVVRGDSAAYFCASSGTGVYSYEQYFGPGTRLTVT.

The CDR3 DNA sequence: TGTGCCAGCAGTAGAAGCTCTGGAAACACCATATATTTT. The encoded protein is CASSRSSGNTIYF. V and J are TRBV6-5 and TRBJ1-3; D ambiguous. V lost 5 bases and J lost 0, with 5 bases in between. This CDR3 contains 13 residues. CDR1 and CDR2 from the germline V gene are MNHEY and SVGAGI.

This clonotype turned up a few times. The CDR3: CASSYSRGNYGYTF. CDR3 nucleotide sequence: TGTGCCAGCAGTTACTCAAGGGGTAACTATGGCTACACCTTC. This chain connects TRBV6-5 to TRBJ1-2; the D gene is possibly TRBD1 (5 bases). CDR1 is MNHEY and CDR2 is SVGAGI in the germline V gene. The CDR3 is made up of 14 amino acids. The V end lost 0 bases, the J end lost 1 base, and 6 bases lay between the germline ends.

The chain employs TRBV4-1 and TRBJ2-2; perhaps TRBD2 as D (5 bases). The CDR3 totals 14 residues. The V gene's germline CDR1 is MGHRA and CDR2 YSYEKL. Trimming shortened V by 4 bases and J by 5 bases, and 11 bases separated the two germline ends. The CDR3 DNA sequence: TGCGCCAGCAGCCTCCTAGGACTTACCGGGGAGCTGTTTTTT. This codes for CASSLLGLTGELFF.

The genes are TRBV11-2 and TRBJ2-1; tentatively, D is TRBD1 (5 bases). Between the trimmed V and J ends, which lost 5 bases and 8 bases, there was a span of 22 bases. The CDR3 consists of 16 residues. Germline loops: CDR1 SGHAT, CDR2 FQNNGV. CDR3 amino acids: CASSPRTLLVGDEQFF. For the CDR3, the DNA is TGTGCCAGCAGCCCGCGCACCCTTTTGGTAGGGGATGAGCAGTTCTTC.

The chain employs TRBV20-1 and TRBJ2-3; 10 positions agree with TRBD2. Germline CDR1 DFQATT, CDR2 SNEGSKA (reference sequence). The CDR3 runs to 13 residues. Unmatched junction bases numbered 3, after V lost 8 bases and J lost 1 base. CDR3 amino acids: CSPTSGGTDTQYF. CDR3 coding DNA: TGCAGTCCTACTAGCGGGGGCACAGATACGCAGTATTTT.

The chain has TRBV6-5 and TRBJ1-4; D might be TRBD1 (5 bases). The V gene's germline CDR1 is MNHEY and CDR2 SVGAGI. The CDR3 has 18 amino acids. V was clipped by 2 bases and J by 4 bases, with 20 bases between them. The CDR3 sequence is CASSYRGGPRKHNEKLFF. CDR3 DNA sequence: TGTGCCAGCAGTTACCGTGGGGGACCGCGAAAGCATAATGAAAAACTGTTTTTT.

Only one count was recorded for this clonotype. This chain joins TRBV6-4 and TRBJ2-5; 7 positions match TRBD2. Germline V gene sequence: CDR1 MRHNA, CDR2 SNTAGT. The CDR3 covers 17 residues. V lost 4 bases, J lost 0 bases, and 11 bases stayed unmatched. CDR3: CASSGRPRRGYQETQYF. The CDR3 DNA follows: TGTGCCAGCAGTGGAAGACCCAGGCGGGGGTACCAAGAGACCCAGTACTTC.

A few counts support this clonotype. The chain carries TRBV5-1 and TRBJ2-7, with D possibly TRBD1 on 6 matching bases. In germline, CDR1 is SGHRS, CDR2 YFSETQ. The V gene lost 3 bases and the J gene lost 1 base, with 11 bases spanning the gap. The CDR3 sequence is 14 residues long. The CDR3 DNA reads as TGCGCCAGCAGCTCCCCGGGACATTCCTACGAGCAGTACTTC. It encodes CASSSPGHSYEQYF. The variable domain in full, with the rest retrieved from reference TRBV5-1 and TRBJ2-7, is KAGVTQTPRYLIKTRGQQVTLSCSPISGHRSVSWYQQTPGQGLQFLFEYFSETQRNKGNFPGRFSGRQFSNSRSEMNVSTLELGDSALYLCASSSPGHSYEQYFGPGTRLTVT.

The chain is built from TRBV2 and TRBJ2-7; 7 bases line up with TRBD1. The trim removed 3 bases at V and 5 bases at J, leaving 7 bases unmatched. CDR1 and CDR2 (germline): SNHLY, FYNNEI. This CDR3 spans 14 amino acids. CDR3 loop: CASSDFTGEHEQYV. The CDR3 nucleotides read TGTGCCAGCAGTGATTTTACAGGGGAGCACGAGCAGTACGTC.